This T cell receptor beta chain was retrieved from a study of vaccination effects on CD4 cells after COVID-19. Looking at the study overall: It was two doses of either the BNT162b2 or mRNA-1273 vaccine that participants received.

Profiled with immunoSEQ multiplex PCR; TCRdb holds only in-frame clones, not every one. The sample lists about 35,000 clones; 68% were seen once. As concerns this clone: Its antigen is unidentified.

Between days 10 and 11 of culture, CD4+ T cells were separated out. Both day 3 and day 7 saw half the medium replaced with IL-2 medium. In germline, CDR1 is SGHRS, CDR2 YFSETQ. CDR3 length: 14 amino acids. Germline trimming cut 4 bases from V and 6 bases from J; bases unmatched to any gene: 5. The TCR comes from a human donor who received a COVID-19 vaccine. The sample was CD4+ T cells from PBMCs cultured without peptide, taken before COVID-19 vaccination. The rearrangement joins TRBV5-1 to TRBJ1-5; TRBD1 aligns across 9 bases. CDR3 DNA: TGCGCCAGCAGCCCCGGGACAGGGCTTCAGCCCCAGCATTTT. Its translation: CASSPGTGLQPQHF.